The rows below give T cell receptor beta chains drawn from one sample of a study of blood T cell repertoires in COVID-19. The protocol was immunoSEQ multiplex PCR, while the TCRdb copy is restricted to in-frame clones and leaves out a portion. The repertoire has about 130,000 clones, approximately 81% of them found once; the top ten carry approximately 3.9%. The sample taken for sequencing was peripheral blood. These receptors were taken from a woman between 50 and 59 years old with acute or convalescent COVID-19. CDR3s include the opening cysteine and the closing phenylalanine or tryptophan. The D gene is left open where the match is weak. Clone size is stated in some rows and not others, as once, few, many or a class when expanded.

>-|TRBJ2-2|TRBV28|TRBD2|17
TGTGCCAGCAGTCCGGGAGGGACTAGCGGGAGGGTCGGGGAGCTGTTTTTT
CASSPGGTSGRVGELFF
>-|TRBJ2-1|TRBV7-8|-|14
TGTGCCAGCAGCTCCGTCCCGTTCTACAATGAGCAGTTCTTC
CASSSVPFYNEQFF
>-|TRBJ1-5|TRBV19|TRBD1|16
TGTGCCAGTAGTATAGAATCGGGACAGCACAATCAGCCCCAGCATTTT
CASSIESGQHNQPQHF
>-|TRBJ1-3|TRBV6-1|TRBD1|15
TGTGCCAGCAAGCCACAGGGGGCGCCTGGAAACACCATATATTTT
CASKPQGAPGNTIYF
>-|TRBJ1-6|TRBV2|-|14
TGTGCCAGCAGACCGGACAGCCCTAATTCACCCCTCCACTTT
CASRPDSPNSPLHF
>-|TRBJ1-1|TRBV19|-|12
TGTGCCAGTAGAAACAGGGCCCTTGAAGCTTTCTTT
CASRNRALEAFF
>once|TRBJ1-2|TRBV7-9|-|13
TGTGCCAGCTCCTTCCCGGAGACCTATGGCTACACCTTC
CASSFPETYGYTF
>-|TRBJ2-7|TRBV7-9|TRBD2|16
TGTGCCAGCAGCTCGGGAAGGACTAGCGGGGGGTATGAGCAGTACTTC
CASSSGRTSGGYEQYF
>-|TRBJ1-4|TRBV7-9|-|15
TGTGCCAGCAGCCCTCGGAAGGGGATGGCTGAAAAACTGTTTTTT
CASSPRKGMAEKLFF
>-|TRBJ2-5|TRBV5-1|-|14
TGCGCCAGCAGCTTGGGTGAGGGAGTAGAGACCCAGTACTTC
CASSLGEGVETQYF
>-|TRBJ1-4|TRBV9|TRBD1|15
TGTGCCAGCAGCGTACAGACAGGGGCAGCTGAAAAACTGTTTTTT
CASSVQTGAAEKLFF
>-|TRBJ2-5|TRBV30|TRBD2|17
TGTGCCTGGAGTGTAGCGGGGGGGCGGAGGGGAAGAGAGACCCAGTACTTC
CAWSVAGGRRGRETQYF
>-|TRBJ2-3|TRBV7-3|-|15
TGTGCCAGCAGCTCCCTAACGGGGGACACAGATACGCAGTATTTT
CASSSLTGDTDTQYF
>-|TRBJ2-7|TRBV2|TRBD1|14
TGTGCCAGCAGATTGTCGACAGGGAACTACGAGCAGTACTTC
CASRLSTGNYEQYF
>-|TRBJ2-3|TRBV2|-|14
TGTGCCAGTGTACGGGGAACGTCCGCAGATACGCAGTATTTT
CASVRGTSADTQYF
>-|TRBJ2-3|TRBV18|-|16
TGTGCCAGCTCACCACTGCCCGCGGGGAGCACAGATACGCAGTATTTT
CASSPLPAGSTDTQYF
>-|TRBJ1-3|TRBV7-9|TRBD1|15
TGTGCCAGCAGCGCATACCCGGGACAGGGGTTCGAGATATATTTT
CASSAYPGQGFEIYF
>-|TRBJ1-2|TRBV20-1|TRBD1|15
TGCAGTGCTAGTTTGGGACAGGGTTTTAACTATGGCTACACCTTC
CSASLGQGFNYGYTF
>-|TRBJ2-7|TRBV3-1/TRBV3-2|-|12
TGTGCCAGCAGCCAATATTCCTACGAGCAGTACTTC
CASSQYSYEQYF
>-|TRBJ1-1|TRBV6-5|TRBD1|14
TGTGCCAGCAGTTACCGGCAGGGGGCGCTTGAAGCTTTCTTT
CASSYRQGALEAFF
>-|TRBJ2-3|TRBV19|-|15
TGTGCCAGTAAAAGCGGAGTCAAGCTCACAGATACGCAGTATTTT
CASKSGVKLTDTQYF
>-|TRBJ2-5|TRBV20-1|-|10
TGCAGTGGCCTCGCGGGGCCCCAGTACTTC
CSGLAGPQYF
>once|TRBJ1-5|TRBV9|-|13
TGTGCCAGCAGCGTAGCAGGCGGGCAGCCCCAGCATTTT
CASSVAGGQPQHF
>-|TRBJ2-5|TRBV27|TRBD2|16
TGTGCCAGCACTGCTAGCGGGTGGGATAGGCTAGAGACCCAGTACTTC
CASTASGWDRLETQYF
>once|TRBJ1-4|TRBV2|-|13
TGTGCCAGCAGGACAGCAACTAATGAAAAACTGTTTTTT
CASRTATNEKLFF
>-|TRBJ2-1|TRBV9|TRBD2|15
TGTGCCAGCAGCCTCAGACTAGCGGGGGTGGATGAGCAGTTCTTC
CASSLRLAGVDEQFF
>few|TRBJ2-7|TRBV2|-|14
TGTGCCAGCAGGAGACAGGCCCCTACCTTAGAGCAGTACTTC
CASRRQAPTLEQYF
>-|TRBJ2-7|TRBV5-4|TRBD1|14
TGTGCCAGCAGCTTGTGGGGACAGGGCGACGAGCAGTACTTC
CASSLWGQGDEQYF
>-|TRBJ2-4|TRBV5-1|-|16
TGCGCCAGCAGCTTGGGCGAGAGTGTTGGCAAAAACATTCAGTACTTC
CASSLGESVGKNIQYF
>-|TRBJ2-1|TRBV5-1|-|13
TGCGCCAGCAGCGTGAACAGTGTCGGTGAGCAGTTCTTC
CASSVNSVGEQFF
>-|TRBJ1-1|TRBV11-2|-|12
TGTGCCAGCAGCCCCGACAGGCCTGAAGCTTTCTTT
CASSPDRPEAFF
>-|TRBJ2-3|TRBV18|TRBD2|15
TGTGCCAGCTCACCACCCGGACTAGCTCTGGATACGCAGTATTTT
CASSPPGLALDTQYF
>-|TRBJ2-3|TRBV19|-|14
TGTGCCAGTAGTATAGTGGCTAGCACAGATACGCAGTATTTT
CASSIVASTDTQYF
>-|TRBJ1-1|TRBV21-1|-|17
TGTGCCAGCAGCAAAGGGGCAGGGGGCTCGGAGAACACTGAAGCTTTCTTT
CASSKGAGGSENTEAFF
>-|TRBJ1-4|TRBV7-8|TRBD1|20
TGTGCCAGCAGCCCCAAAAGGGGGGACAGGGCCTTGGGGGCTAATGAAAAACTGTTTTTT
CASSPKRGDRALGANEKLFF
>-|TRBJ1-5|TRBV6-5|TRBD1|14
TGTGCCAGCAGCGGGACAGGGAACAATCAGCCCCAGCATTTT
CASSGTGNNQPQHF
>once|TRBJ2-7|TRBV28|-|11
TGTGCCAGCAGCCAAAGCAGGGTAGAGTACTTC
CASSQSRVEYF
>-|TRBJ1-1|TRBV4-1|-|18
TGCGCCAGCAGCCAAGAAGTTCGTTTGCGGGCTTCGAACACTGAAGCTTTCTTT
CASSQEVRLRASNTEAFF
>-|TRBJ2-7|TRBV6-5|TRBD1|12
TGTGCCAGCAAAACAGGGGTCTACGAGCAGTACTTC
CASKTGVYEQYF
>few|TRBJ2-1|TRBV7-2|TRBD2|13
TGTGCCAGCAGCTTCACGGGGGGCAATGAGCAGTTCTTC
CASSFTGGNEQFF
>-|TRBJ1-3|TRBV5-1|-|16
TGCGCCAGCAGCCCAATGGGAGTAGCGCTTGGAAACACCATATATTTT
CASSPMGVALGNTIYF
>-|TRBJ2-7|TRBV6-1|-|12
TGTGCCAGCAGTGAACGGGGGTACGAGCAGTACTTC
CASSERGYEQYF
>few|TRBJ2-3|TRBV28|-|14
TGTGCCAGCAGTTACAGTCAGAGCACAGATACGCAGTATTTT
CASSYSQSTDTQYF
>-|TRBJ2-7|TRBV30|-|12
TGTGCCTGGAGTGTTTACAACTACGAGCAGTACTTC
CAWSVYNYEQYF
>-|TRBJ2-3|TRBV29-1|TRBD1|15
TGCAGCGTTGCCAACAGGGGGTCTCCCACAGATACGCAGTATTTT
CSVANRGSPTDTQYF
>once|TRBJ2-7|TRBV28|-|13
TGTGCCAGCCGGGACACAGCCTTCTACGAGCAGTACTTC
CASRDTAFYEQYF
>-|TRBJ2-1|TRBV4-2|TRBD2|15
TGTGCCAGCAGCCAAGGGGGACTAGTGTCCAATGAGCAGTTCTTC
CASSQGGLVSNEQFF
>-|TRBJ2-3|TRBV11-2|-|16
TGTGCCAGCAGCCCAAGACAGCCCGGACCCACAGATACGCAGTATTTT
CASSPRQPGPTDTQYF
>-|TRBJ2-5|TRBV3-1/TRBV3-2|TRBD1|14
TGTGCCAGCAGCCAATGGGACAGCGCTGGGACCCAGTACTTC
CASSQWDSAGTQYF